The 16 T cell receptor beta chains below were found in one sample sequenced in a study of breast tumors, draining lymph nodes, adjacent tissues. One entry per CDR3 protein results from TCRdb running MiXCR on the multiplex PCR reads. The sample consists of about 180,000 distinct CDR3 sequences, around a third of them appearing once. Axillary draining lymph nodes of breast cancer patients supplied the node samples. Sequencing input: axillary lymph node tissue. These receptors all come from a female donor with breast cancer. Some clones in this sample may be carry-over from other donors' samples.

This clonotype has just a few counts. The genes are TRBV14 and TRBJ1-1; maybe TRBD1 (5 bases). Germline loops: CDR1 SGHDN, CDR2 FVKESK. The ends were cut back, 4 bases at V and 0 bases at J, with 15 bases in the middle. CDR3 length equals 16 residues. DNA for the CDR3: TGTGCCAGCAGCCCCCGGGGCCAGGGTCTGAACACTGAAGCTTTCTTT. Its translation: CASSPRGQGLNTEAFF.

At least ten counts were recorded for this clonotype. The gene calls are TRBV5-1 and TRBJ2-1, with a weak D call TRBD2 (7 bases). V lost 1 base to trimming and J lost 4 bases, with 12 bases between them. Germline CDR1 is SGHRS and CDR2 is YFSETQ. The CDR3 is 15 residues long. CDR3 nucleotide sequence: TGCGCCAGCAGCTTGTCAGGGGAGGGATACAATGAGCAGTTCTTC. Residues: CASSLSGEGYNEQFF.

This clonotype has at least ten counts. This chain joins TRBV27 and TRBJ2-2; D might be TRBD1 or TRBD2, each matching 5 bases. There are 14 residues in the CDR3. V was trimmed by 4 bases and J by 3 bases, leaving 9 bases between them. Germline V gives CDR1 MNHEY, CDR2 SMNVEV (reference sequence). The CDR3 nucleotides are TGTGCCAGCAGTTATAGGGACGACACCGGGGAGCTGTTTTTT. Protein sequence: CASSYRDDTGELFF.

This chain uses TRBV20-1 with TRBJ1-2, with D possibly TRBD1 on 5 matching bases. This CDR3 is built from 11 residues. V was pared by 2 bases and J by 7 bases, with 8 bases between. Looked up from germline, CDR1 is DFQATT and CDR2 is SNEGSKA (reference sequence). The CDR3 sequence: CSARLGGGYTF. DNA of the CDR3: TGCAGTGCTAGATTGGGGGGTGGCTACACCTTC.

This clonotype came up many times. The genes are TRBV5-1 and TRBJ1-2, with 7 bases matching TRBD1. The V and J ends lost 4 bases and 2 bases, in that order; junction bases with no gene match: 8. The germline V gene has CDR1 SGHRS and CDR2 YFSETQ. This CDR3 region has 15 residues. The CDR3 reads CASSPTGQPNYGYTF. The CDR3 region has the DNA TGCGCCAGCAGCCCCACGGGACAGCCAAACTATGGCTACACCTTC.

This clonotype was counted at least ten times. This rearrangement joins TRBV5-1 to TRBJ2-2; 9 nucleotides line up with TRBD2. V was pared by 4 bases and J by 0 bases, with 10 bases of the junction left unmatched. CDR3 length equals 18 residues. Per the germline V gene, CDR1 is SGHRS and CDR2 is YFSETQ. The CDR3 DNA sequence: TGCGCCAGCAGCCCGCCCAAGCTAGCGGGGCCGAACACCGGGGAGCTGTTTTTT. Translating gives CASSPPKLAGPNTGELFF.

This clonotype was detected only a few times. Given a much more abundant clone one base away, this may be a read error. The J gene is TRBJ2-7, the V gene TRBV6-6; weak D call: TRBD2 (6 bases). The ends were cut back, 5 bases at V and 3 bases at J, with 14 bases in the middle. CDR3 size: 14 residues. Germline V gene sequence: CDR1 MNHNY, CDR2 SVGAGI (reference sequence). The DNA of the CDR3 is TGTGCCAGCAGTCACAGACTAGGTATCTACGAGCAGTACTTC. Residues: CASSHRLGIYEQYF.

Concerning this clonotype: A much larger clone lies a single base off, so this may be a read error. The V gene is TRBV7-8, the J gene TRBJ2-7, with D perhaps assigned TRBD1 or TRBD2 (5 bases each). From germline, CDR1 is SGHVS and CDR2 FQNEAQ. The CDR3 has 15 residues. CDR3: CVCSLVGTHSYEQYF. The CDR3 DNA reads TGTGTCTGCAGCTTAGTAGGGACCCATTCCTACGAGCAGTACTTC.

Remarks on this clonotype: The junction departs from the called germline gene at one end, perhaps through a read error. The chain carries TRBV11-3 and TRBJ2-1; D perhaps matches TRBD2 (5 bases). Germline values: CDR1 SGHNT, CDR2 YENEEA. This CDR3 is 15 amino acids long. For the CDR3, the DNA is TGTGCCGGCAGCTTAGGGAGTCTTTCCTACAATGAGCAGTTCTTC. Translation: CAGSLGSLSYNEQFF. Full variable domain (missing parts from reference TRBV11-3 and TRBJ2-1): EAGVVQSPRYKIIEKKQPVAFWCNPISGHNTLYWYLQNLGQGPELLIRYENEEAVDDSQLPKDRFSAERLKGVDSTLKIQPAELGDSAVYLCAGSLGSLSYNEQFFGPGTRLTVL.

This clonotype was counted many times. This sequence joins TRBV20-1 and TRBJ2-3; 9 positions match TRBD1. After removal of 3 bases from V and 2 bases from J, the junction contained 6 bases not matched to a gene. Germline assignment: CDR1 DFQATT and CDR2 SNEGSKA (reference sequence). The CDR3 covers 15 residues. CDR3 nucleotides: TGCAGTGCTAGCTTCGGGACAGGGTACACAGATACGCAGTATTTT. Protein product: CSASFGTGYTDTQYF.

This clonotype was recorded many times. A junction end diverges from the germline sequence, so it may reflect a read error. The rearrangement links TRBV5-1 to TRBJ2-5; TRBD1 or TRBD2 may be the D gene (7 bases each). This CDR3 is built from 12 residues. Germline V lookup: CDR1 SGHRS, CDR2 YFSETQ. CDR3 nucleotide sequence: TGTGCCAGCAGGGGGGGACGAGAGACCCAGTACTTC. Translated: CASRGGRETQYF.

The chain carries TRBV28 and TRBJ1-2; tentative D call: TRBD1 (5 bases). Trimming pared 6 bases from V and 6 bases from J, leaving 14 bases between. The germline gives CDR1 MDHEN, CDR2 SYDVKM. CDR3 length: 13 amino acids. Written as DNA, the CDR3 is TGTGCCAGCAGCCCCCGGGCGGGGGATGGCTACACCTTC. As protein: CASSPRAGDGYTF.

This clonotype was observed many times. CDR3 sequence reads: CASSQGGGAYEQYF. DNA for the CDR3: TGTGCCAGCAGCCAAGGCGGCGGAGCCTACGAGCAGTACTTC. The rearrangement uses TRBV4-2 and TRBJ2-7; no reliable D call. V gave up 1 base and J gave up 2 bases, with 9 bases separating them. The CDR3 has 14 amino acids. CDR1 is LGHNA and CDR2 is YNFKEQ in the germline V gene.

This chain connects TRBV11-2 to TRBJ1-2; D may be TRBD1 (5 bases). Per germline, CDR1 SGHAT and CDR2 FQNNGV. The V end was cut by 2 bases, the J end by 4 bases, with 11 bases between. CDR3 length equals 14 residues. The CDR3 DNA sequence: TGTGCCAGCAGCTTATTCGGGGGTGGCTATGGCTACACCTTC. This sequence encodes CASSLFGGGYGYTF.

This clonotype has at least ten counts. J is TRBJ2-2 and V is TRBV7-2; perhaps TRBD2 as D (5 bases). The germline V gene encodes CDR1 SGHTA and CDR2 FQGNSA. The ends were cut back, 5 bases at V and 7 bases at J, with 11 bases in the middle. CDR3 length equals 13 residues. The CDR3 protein is CASSPSRDGELFF. The CDR3 DNA follows: TGTGCCAGCAGCCCGTCCCGGGACGGGGAGCTGTTTTTT. Full variable domain (rest looked up from reference TRBV7-2 and TRBJ2-2): GAGVSQSPSNKVTEKGKDVELRCDPISGHTALYWYRQSLGQGLEFLIYFQGNSAPDKSGLPSDRFSAERTGGSVSTLTIQRTQQEDSAVYLCASSPSRDGELFFGEGSRLTVL.

This clonotype was seen only a few times. The J gene is TRBJ2-4, the V gene TRBV6-1; no definite D call. The CDR3 covers 13 residues. V lost 4 bases and J lost 4, with 8 bases in between. Germline V gene data show CDR1 as MNHNS and CDR2 as SASEGT. The CDR3 here is CASSVNEKNIQYF. For the CDR3, the DNA is TGTGCCAGCAGTGTTAACGAGAAAAACATTCAGTACTTC.